The 24 T cell receptor beta chains presented below share a single source sample, sequenced in a study of T cells in Graves' hyperthyroidism and ophthalmopathy. The source material, RNA transcripts, was used to amplify TCR beta CDR3 regions. With the HTBI primer set, the TCR CDR3 went through a first round of RT-PCR. TCRdb passed the multiplex PCR reads through MiXCR, listing each CDR3 protein once. The repertoire consists of around 500,000 distinct CDR3 sequences, with about 20% occurring once and the leading ten covering around 54%. The sample was blood. The receptors originated from a woman between 70 and 85 years old with Graves' ophthalmopathy.

The chain links TRBV6-5 to TRBJ2-5; D possibly corresponds to TRBD1 (7 bases). The CDR3 loop spans 15 amino acids. Trimming took off 0 bases at V and 5 bases at J, with 13 bases between the two ends. Germline V CDR1 and CDR2: MNHEY, SVGAGI. This CDR3 reads CASSYSKQGTETQYF. The CDR3 DNA reads TGTGCCAGCAGTTACTCGAAACAGGGGACTGAGACCCAGTACTTC.

In nucleotides, the CDR3 is TGTGCCAGCAGTTCACAGGCCCCGGAGACCCAGTACTTC. It is translated as CASSSQAPETQYF. This chain connects TRBV28 to TRBJ2-5; possibly TRBD1 for D (5 bases). Germline V gene lookup returns CDR1 MDHEN and CDR2 SYDVKM. Trimming removed 4 bases from V and 5 bases from J, with 11 bases in between. The CDR3 has 13 amino acids.

This clonotype was seen a handful of times. The J gene is TRBJ2-5, the V gene TRBV5-6; D perhaps matches TRBD1 (6 bases). Trimming took off 0 bases at V and 7 bases at J, with 10 bases between the two ends. The V gene's germline CDR1 is SGHDT and CDR2 YYEEEE. The CDR3 is 13 amino acids. CDR3 nucleotide sequence: TGTGCCAGCAGCTTGGGACAGGAAGGGACCCAGTACTTC. This codes for CASSLGQEGTQYF.

This CDR3 reads CASSVEAAGELFF. The CDR3 nucleotides read TGTGCCAGCAGCGTAGAGGCCGCCGGGGAGCTGTTTTTT. V gene TRBV9 combines with J gene TRBJ2-2; D gene ambiguous. Per germline, CDR1 SGDLS and CDR2 YYNGEE. The CDR3 runs 13 residues. Trimming cost V 0 bases and J 6 bases, with 6 bases left between them.

V usage is TRBV7-3 and J usage is TRBJ1-1; 10 bases align to TRBD1. Germline V gives CDR1 SGHTA, CDR2 FQGTGA. The CDR3 is 15 residues long. The ends lost 5 bases at V and 7 bases at J; junction bases unmatched: 10. CDR3 region: CASSQTGGMAGEAFF. In nucleotides, the CDR3 is TGTGCCAGCAGCCAGACAGGGGGCATGGCTGGTGAAGCTTTCTTT.

The gene calls are TRBV7-9 and TRBJ2-1; 9 nucleotides agree with TRBD1. The CDR3 is 14 amino acids. V lost 4 bases, J lost 2 bases, and 0 bases stayed unmatched. Germline CDR1 and CDR2: SEHNR and FQNEAQ (reference sequence). The CDR3: CASSWTGAYNEQFF. The CDR3, as DNA: TGTGCCAGCAGCTGGACAGGGGCCTACAATGAGCAGTTCTTC.

A remark on this clonotype: This may arise from a read error, as a much more abundant clone is one base away. The chain links TRBV7-2 to TRBJ2-7; D might be TRBD2 (6 bases). This CDR3 has 15 residues. CDR1 SGHTA and CDR2 FQGNSA come from the germline V gene. Between the trimmed V and J ends, which lost 6 bases and 3 bases, there was a span of 18 bases. DNA of the CDR3: TGTGCCAGCAGGGTGTTTGGGGACGGGGGCTACGAGCAGTACTTC. This codes for CASRVFGDGGYEQYF. Combining the CDR3 with reference TRBV7-2 and TRBJ2-7 gives the whole variable domain GAGVSQSPSNKVTEKGKDVELRCDPISGHTALYWYRQSLGQGLEFLIYFQGNSAPDKSGLPSDRFSAERTGGSVSTLTIQRTQQEDSAVYLCASRVFGDGGYEQYFGPGTRLTVT.

The CDR3 DNA sequence: TGTGCCAGCCGCCAGGGAAACATTCAGTACTTC. Protein: CASRQGNIQYF. The chain carries TRBV19 and TRBJ2-4; tentatively, D is TRBD1 (5 bases). Germline V gives CDR1 LNHDA, CDR2 SQIVND (reference sequence). Trimming pared 9 bases from V and 6 bases from J, leaving 9 bases between. This CDR3 spans 11 amino acids.

V is TRBV20-1 and J is TRBJ2-7, with TRBD2 matching 9 bases. This CDR3 spans 15 amino acids. V trimming: 3 bases; J trimming: 0 bases; junction bases outside the gene matches: 6. Germline loops: CDR1 DFQATT, CDR2 SNEGSKA (reference sequence). CDR3 loop: CSASSPSGNSYEQYF. The CDR3 DNA sequence: TGCAGTGCTAGTTCTCCTAGCGGGAACTCCTACGAGCAGTACTTC.

This clonotype was seen only a few times. This rearrangement joins TRBV6-5 to TRBJ2-7; TRBD2 is a possible D gene (5 bases). Germline V gene lookup returns CDR1 MNHEY and CDR2 SVGAGI. The CDR3 contains 13 residues. V shed 3 bases and J shed 7 bases, with 13 bases lying between them. The CDR3 DNA reads as TGTGCCAGCAGTTATAAGTGGACGGGGGAGCAGTACTTC. Amino acid sequence: CASSYKWTGEQYF.

This clonotype came up a few times. The gene calls are TRBV28 and TRBJ2-4; D is unresolved. Trimming removed 8 bases from V and 0 bases from J, with 5 bases in between. This CDR3 is 12 amino acids long. Germline V gene data show CDR1 as MDHEN and CDR2 as SYDVKM. For the CDR3, the DNA is TGTGCCAGCGCTTTAGCCAAAAACATTCAGTACTTC. Translating gives CASALAKNIQYF.

The chain carries TRBV14 and TRBJ1-2; possible D gene TRBD1, 5 bases. CDR3 length: 15 residues. Trimming pared 4 bases from V and 4 bases from J, leaving 16 bases between. Looked up from germline, CDR1 is SGHDN and CDR2 is FVKESK. The CDR3 sequence is CASSPIGDGGYGYTF. The CDR3 DNA reads as TGTGCCAGCAGCCCCATCGGGGACGGAGGCTATGGCTACACCTTC.

This clonotype was found many times. This chain links TRBV7-2 with TRBJ2-7, with 7 bases matching TRBD2. This CDR3 is 15 amino acids long. V gave up 1 base and J gave up 4 bases; unmatched junction bases: 7. Per germline, CDR1 SGHTA and CDR2 FQGNSA. DNA for the CDR3: TGTGCCAGCAGCTTAGTGGCGGGAGCAAGGTACGAGCAGTACTTC. This gives the protein CASSLVAGARYEQYF.

The sample holds a few counts of this clonotype. The V and J genes are TRBV29-1 and TRBJ1-1; D not certain. The germline V gene encodes CDR1 SQVTM and CDR2 ANQGSEA. This CDR3 contains 12 residues. Trimming took 3 bases from V and 4 from J, leaving 9 bases between them. CDR3 sequence (DNA): TGCAGCGTTGATGAGGTACTCACTGAAGCTTTCTTT. Its translation: CSVDEVLTEAFF.

This clonotype was detected a few times. V gene TRBV20-1 combines with J gene TRBJ1-3, with D perhaps matching TRBD1 (5 bases). The germline V gene has CDR1 DFQATT and CDR2 SNEGSKA (reference sequence). The CDR3 sequence is 14 residues long. V lost 3 bases and J 4 bases, leaving 13 bases between the germline ends. The CDR3 sequence: CSAREAGTGNTIYF. Written as DNA, the CDR3 is TGCAGTGCTAGGGAGGCAGGGACCGGAAACACCATATATTTT.

Ten or more counts support this clonotype. The chain joins TRBV7-9 to TRBJ2-1; TRBD2 aligns across 10 bases. Trimming took 3 bases from V and 5 from J; bases not matched to a gene: 7. This CDR3 has 16 residues. Germline CDR1 SEHNR, CDR2 FQNEAQ (reference sequence). In DNA form, the CDR3 reads TGTGCCAGCAGCTTCGAGGTCCTAGCGGGGGACAATGAGCAGTTCTTC. It codes for CASSFEVLAGDNEQFF.

This clonotype was seen repeatedly, ten times or more. The chain uses TRBV28 and TRBJ1-1; D is perhaps TRBD1 (6 bases). Between the trimmed V and J ends, which lost 3 bases and 3 bases, there was a span of 8 bases. The CDR3 consists of 13 residues. Germline values: CDR1 MDHEN, CDR2 SYDVKM. CDR3 sequence: CASSFPGDTEAFF. The CDR3 nucleotides are TGTGCCAGCAGTTTTCCAGGGGACACTGAAGCTTTCTTT.

The chain links TRBV19 to TRBJ1-5; D gene unclear. The germline V and J ends were trimmed by 1 base and 12 bases, with 10 bases remaining between them. The CDR3 consists of 12 residues. Germline values: CDR1 LNHDA, CDR2 SQIVND (reference sequence). The CDR3 nucleotides are TGTGCCAGTAGTATAGTGGGCGGCCACCAGCATTTT. This sequence encodes CASSIVGGHQHF.

The chain carries TRBV20-1 and TRBJ2-1; unclear D gene. The J call may be mistaken, given a closer DNA end match to TRBJ2-7. The CDR3 is made up of 13 amino acids. Germline CDR1 DFQATT, CDR2 SNEGSKA (reference sequence). The CDR3 region is CSALPRLYNEQYF. The DNA of the CDR3 is TGCAGTGCTCTCCCTAGGCTATACAATGAGCAGTACTTC.

The rearrangement links TRBV6-2 or TRBV6-3 to TRBJ1-2; D may be TRBD1 (5 bases). Germline assignment: CDR1 MNHEY and CDR2 SVGEGT. Trimming removed 8 bases from V and 4 bases from J, with 8 bases in between. The CDR3 is made up of 11 amino acids. This CDR3 is CASLGTYGYTF. CDR3 DNA sequence: TGTGCCAGCCTAGGGACCTATGGCTACACCTTC.

The V gene is TRBV10-1, the J gene TRBJ2-1; 11 bases match TRBD2. Germline V gene sequence: CDR1 WNHNN, CDR2 SYGVQD (reference sequence). The CDR3 loop spans 14 amino acids. Unmatched junction bases numbered 9, after V lost 5 bases and J lost 12 bases. The DNA of the CDR3 is TGCGCCAGCAGTAGCCAGACTAGCGGGATGGGGCAGTTCTTC. Its translation is CASSSQTSGMGQFF.

This clonotype has a count of ten or more. The chain links TRBV7-3 to TRBJ1-1, with 7 bases fitting TRBD1. The V segment lost 3 bases and the J segment 3 bases; nucleotides outside the gene matches: 7. CDR3 length: 15 residues. Germline CDR1 and CDR2: SGHTA and FQGTGA. The CDR3 here is CASSFEGQLDTEAFF. Written as DNA, the CDR3 is TGTGCCAGCAGCTTTGAGGGACAGTTGGACACTGAAGCTTTCTTT. The entire variable domain, with the rest obtained from reference TRBV7-3 and TRBJ1-1, is as follows: GAGVSQTPSNKVTEKGKYVELRCDPISGHTALYWYRQSLGQGPEFLIYFQGTGAADDSGLPNDRFFAVRPEGSVSTLKIQRTERGDSAVYLCASSFEGQLDTEAFFGQGTRLTVV.

The chain carries TRBV6-1 and TRBJ2-1; 7 bases agree with TRBD2. The CDR3 is 15 residues long. V lost 4 bases to trimming and J lost 4 bases; unmatched junction nucleotides: 7. Germline values: CDR1 MNHNS, CDR2 SASEGT. CDR3 sequence: CASSAEASGYNEQFF. CDR3 DNA: TGTGCCAGCAGTGCAGAGGCTAGCGGTTACAATGAGCAGTTCTTC.

The table lists this clonotype with many counts. This chain joins TRBV11-2 and TRBJ2-5, with TRBD1 matching 10 bases. V lost 5 bases and J lost 6; bases outside the gene matches: 3. The CDR3 has 13 residues. The germline V gene has CDR1 SGHAT and CDR2 FQNNGV. The CDR3 DNA sequence: TGTGCCAGCAGCCGGGACAGGGGTCAGACCCAGTACTTC. As protein: CASSRDRGQTQYF.